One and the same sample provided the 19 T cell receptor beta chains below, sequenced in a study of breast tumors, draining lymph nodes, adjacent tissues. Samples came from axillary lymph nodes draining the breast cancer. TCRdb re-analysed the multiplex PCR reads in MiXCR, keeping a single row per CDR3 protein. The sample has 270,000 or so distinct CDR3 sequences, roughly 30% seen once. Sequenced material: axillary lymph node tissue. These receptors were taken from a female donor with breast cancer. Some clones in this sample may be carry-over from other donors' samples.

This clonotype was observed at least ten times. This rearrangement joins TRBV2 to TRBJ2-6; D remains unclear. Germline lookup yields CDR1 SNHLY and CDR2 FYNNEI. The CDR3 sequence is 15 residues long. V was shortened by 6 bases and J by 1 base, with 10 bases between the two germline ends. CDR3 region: CASRPSVSGANVLTF. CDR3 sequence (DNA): TGTGCCAGCAGGCCATCAGTTTCTGGGGCCAACGTCCTGACTTTC.

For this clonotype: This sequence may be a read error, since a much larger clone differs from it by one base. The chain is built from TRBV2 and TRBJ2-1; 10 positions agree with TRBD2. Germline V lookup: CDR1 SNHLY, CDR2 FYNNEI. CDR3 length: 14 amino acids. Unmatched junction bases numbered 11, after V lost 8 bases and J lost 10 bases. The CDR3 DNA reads TGTGCCAGCTACCCCAGCGGGAGGGCCCACGAGCAGTTCTTC. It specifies CASYPSGRAHEQFF.

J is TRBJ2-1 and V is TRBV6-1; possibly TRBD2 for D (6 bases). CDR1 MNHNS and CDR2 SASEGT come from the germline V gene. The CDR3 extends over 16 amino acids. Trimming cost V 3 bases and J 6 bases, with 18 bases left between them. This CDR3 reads CASSDDGGFFTNEQFF. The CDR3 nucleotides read TGTGCCAGCAGTGATGATGGGGGGTTCTTTACCAATGAGCAGTTCTTC.

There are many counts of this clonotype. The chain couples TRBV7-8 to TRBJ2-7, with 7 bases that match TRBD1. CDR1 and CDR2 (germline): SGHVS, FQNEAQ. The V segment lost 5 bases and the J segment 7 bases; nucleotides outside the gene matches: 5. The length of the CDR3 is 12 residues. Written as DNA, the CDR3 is TGTGCCAGCAGCATGACAGGGTATGAGCAGTACTTC. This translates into CASSMTGYEQYF.

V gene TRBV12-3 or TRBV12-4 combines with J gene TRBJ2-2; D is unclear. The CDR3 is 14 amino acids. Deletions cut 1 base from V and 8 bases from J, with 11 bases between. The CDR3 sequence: CASSLGLGKGELFF. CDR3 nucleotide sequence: TGTGCCAGCAGTTTAGGTCTGGGAAAAGGGGAGCTGTTTTTT.

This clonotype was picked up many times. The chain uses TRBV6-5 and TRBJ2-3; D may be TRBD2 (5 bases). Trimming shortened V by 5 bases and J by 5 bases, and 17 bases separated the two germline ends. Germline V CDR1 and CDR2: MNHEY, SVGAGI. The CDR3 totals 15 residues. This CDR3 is CASSLQGGERDTQYF. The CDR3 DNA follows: TGTGCCAGCAGTCTCCAAGGAGGAGAGAGAGATACGCAGTATTTT.

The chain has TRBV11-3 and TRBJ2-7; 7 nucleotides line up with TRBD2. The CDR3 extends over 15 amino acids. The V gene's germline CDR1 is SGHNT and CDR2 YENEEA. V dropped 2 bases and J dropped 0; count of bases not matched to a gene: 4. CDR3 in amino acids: CASSLLGLVSYEQYF. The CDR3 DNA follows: TGTGCCAGCAGCTTATTAGGACTAGTCTCCTACGAGCAGTACTTC.

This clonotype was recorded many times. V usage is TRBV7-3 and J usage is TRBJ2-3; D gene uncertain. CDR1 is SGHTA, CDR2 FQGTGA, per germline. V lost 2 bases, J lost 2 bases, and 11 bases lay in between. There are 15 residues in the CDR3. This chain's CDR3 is CASSLVSRDTDTQYF. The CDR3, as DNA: TGTGCCAGCAGCTTAGTTAGTCGAGACACAGATACGCAGTATTTT.

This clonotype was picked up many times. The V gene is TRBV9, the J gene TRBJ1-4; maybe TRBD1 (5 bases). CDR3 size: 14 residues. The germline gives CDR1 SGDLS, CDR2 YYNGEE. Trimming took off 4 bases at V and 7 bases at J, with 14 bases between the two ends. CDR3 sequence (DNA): TGTGCCAGCAGCCCTAGCCAGGGAAGTGAAAAACTGTTTTTT. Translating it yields CASSPSQGSEKLFF. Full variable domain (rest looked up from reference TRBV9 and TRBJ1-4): DSGVTQTPKHLITATGQRVTLRCSPRSGDLSVYWYQQSLDQGLQFLIQYYNGEERAKGNILERFSAQQFPDLHSELNLSSLELGDSALYFCASSPSQGSEKLFFGSGTQLSVL.

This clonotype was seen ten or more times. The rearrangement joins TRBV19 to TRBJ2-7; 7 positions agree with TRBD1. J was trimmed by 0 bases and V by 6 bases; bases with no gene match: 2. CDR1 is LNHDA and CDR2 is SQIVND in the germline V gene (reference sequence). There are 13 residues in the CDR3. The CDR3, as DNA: TGTGCCAGTAGACCAGGGGGCTCCTACGAGCAGTACTTC. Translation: CASRPGGSYEQYF.

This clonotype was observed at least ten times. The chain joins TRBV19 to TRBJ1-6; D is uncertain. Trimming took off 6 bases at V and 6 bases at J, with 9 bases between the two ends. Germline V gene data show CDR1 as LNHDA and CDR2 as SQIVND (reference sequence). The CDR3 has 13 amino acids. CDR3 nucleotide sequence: TGTGCCAGTAGGCGCAGCGCTAATTCACCCCTCCACTTT. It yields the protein CASRRSANSPLHF.

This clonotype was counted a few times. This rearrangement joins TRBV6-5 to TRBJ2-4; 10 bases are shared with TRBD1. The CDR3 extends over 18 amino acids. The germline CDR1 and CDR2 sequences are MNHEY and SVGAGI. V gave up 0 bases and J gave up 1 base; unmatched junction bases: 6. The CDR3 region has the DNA TGTGCCAGCAGTTACTCGACAGGGGGCGGGGTGGCCAAAAACATTCAGTACTTC. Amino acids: CASSYSTGGGVAKNIQYF.

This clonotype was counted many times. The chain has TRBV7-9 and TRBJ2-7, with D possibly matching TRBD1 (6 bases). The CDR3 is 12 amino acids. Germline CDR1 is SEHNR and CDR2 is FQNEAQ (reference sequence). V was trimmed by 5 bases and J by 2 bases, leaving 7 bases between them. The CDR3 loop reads CASSKGAYEQYF. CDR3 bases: TGTGCCAGCAGCAAGGGGGCCTACGAGCAGTACTTC.

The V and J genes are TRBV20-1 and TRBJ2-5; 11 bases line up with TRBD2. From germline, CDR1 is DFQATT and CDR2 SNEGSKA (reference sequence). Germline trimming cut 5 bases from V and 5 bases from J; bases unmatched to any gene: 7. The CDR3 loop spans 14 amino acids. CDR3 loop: CSAYRLAGQETQYF. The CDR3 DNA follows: TGCAGTGCTTACCGACTAGCGGGGCAGGAGACCCAGTACTTC.

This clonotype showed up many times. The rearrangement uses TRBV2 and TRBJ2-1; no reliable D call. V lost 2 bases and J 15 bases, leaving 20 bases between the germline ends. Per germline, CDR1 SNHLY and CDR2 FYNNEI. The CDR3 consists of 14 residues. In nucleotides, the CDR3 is TGTGCCAGCAGTGAACTACGCCAACCGCTACAAACGTTCTTC. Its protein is CASSELRQPLQTFF. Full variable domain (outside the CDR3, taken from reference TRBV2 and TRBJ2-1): EPEVTQTPSHQVTQMGQEVILRCVPISNHLYFYWYRQILGQKVEFLVSFYNNEISEKSEIFDDQFSVERPDGSNFTLKIRSTKLEDSAMYFCASSELRQPLQTFFGPGTRLTVL.

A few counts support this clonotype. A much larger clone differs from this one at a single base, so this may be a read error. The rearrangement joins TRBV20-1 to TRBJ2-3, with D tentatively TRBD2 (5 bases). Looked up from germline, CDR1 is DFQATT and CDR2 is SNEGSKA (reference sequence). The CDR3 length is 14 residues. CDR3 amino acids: CSARDSLVTATQYF. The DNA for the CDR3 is TGCAGTGCTAGAGATTCACTAGTTACAGCTACGCAGTATTTT.

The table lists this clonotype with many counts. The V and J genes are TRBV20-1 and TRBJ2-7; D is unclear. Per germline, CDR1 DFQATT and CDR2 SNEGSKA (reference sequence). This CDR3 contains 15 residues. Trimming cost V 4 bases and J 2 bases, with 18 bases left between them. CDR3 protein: CSAKPPLWHPYEQYF. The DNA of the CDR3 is TGCAGTGCTAAACCCCCCCTGTGGCATCCCTACGAGCAGTACTTC.

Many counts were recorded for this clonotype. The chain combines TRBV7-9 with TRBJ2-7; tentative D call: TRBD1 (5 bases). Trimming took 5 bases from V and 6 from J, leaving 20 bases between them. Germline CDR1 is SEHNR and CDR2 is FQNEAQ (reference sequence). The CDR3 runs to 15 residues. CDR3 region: CASSTTLGARLEQYF. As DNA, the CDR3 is TGTGCCAGCAGCACAACGCTAGGGGCGAGACTCGAGCAGTACTTC.

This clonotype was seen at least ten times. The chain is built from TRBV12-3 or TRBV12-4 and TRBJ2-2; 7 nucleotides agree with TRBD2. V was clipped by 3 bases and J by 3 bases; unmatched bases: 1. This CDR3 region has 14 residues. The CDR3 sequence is CASSFREDTGELFF. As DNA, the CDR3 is TGTGCCAGCAGTTTTCGGGAGGACACCGGGGAGCTGTTTTTT.